A selection of T cell receptor beta chains follows, all from one sample in a study of blood T cell repertoires in COVID-19. Repertoires were generated with immunoSEQ multiplex PCR, while TCRdb's copy carries only in-frame clones and drops some. The sample carries some 170,000 clones, roughly 87% recorded once. Material for sequencing was PBMCs or T cells enriched from blood (not recorded which). Receptors originate from a human donor with acute COVID-19. The donor label of this sample is uncertain. The conserved cysteine and the conserved F or W are not part of the CDR3 here. A D gene is named only where the DNA matches it firmly. The listing skips clone size in some rows; elsewhere it reads once, few, many or a size class.

clone size: NA; D gene: TRBD1; V gene: TRBV14; J gene: TRBJ1-1; CDR3 protein: ASSPSSAGGTEAF
clone size: NA; D gene: TRBD2; V gene: TRBV2; J gene: TRBJ2-5; CDR3 protein: ASSEAAGGRKTQY
clone size: once; D gene: NA; V gene: TRBV6-4; J gene: TRBJ2-2; CDR3 protein: ASSELGPPRVTGELF
clone size: NA; D gene: NA; V gene: TRBV4-1; J gene: TRBJ2-7; CDR3 protein: ASSQASGSYEQY
clone size: NA; D gene: TRBD1; V gene: TRBV6-5; J gene: TRBJ2-1; CDR3 protein: ASSYSGGGEQF
clone size: NA; D gene: NA; V gene: TRBV7-9; J gene: TRBJ2-7; CDR3 protein: ASSSGVVDYEQY
clone size: medium-sized; D gene: TRBD1; V gene: TRBV11-2; J gene: TRBJ2-7; CDR3 protein: ASSRDRGRYEQY
clone size: NA; D gene: TRBD1; V gene: TRBV30; J gene: TRBJ1-5; CDR3 protein: AWSVTGRGRWGNQPQH
clone size: NA; D gene: TRBD1; V gene: TRBV6-5; J gene: TRBJ1-1; CDR3 protein: ASRDRGLSEAF
clone size: NA; D gene: NA; V gene: TRBV19; J gene: TRBJ1-5; CDR3 protein: ASSTPGDLSNQPQH
clone size: few; D gene: NA; V gene: TRBV10-2; J gene: TRBJ1-3; CDR3 protein: ASRETGSSGNTIY
clone size: NA; D gene: NA; V gene: TRBV12-5; J gene: TRBJ2-2; CDR3 protein: ASGGTPTGPTANTGELF
clone size: NA; D gene: TRBD1; V gene: TRBV6-2/TRBV6-3; J gene: TRBJ1-6; CDR3 protein: ASSYFRTGDSPLH
clone size: NA; D gene: NA; V gene: TRBV7-2; J gene: TRBJ1-5; CDR3 protein: ASSLDGQSNQPQH
clone size: few; D gene: TRBD1; V gene: TRBV19; J gene: TRBJ2-5; CDR3 protein: ASSMDRGAQY
clone size: NA; D gene: NA; V gene: TRBV2; J gene: TRBJ1-2; CDR3 protein: ASSEEGQGGYT
clone size: NA; D gene: NA; V gene: TRBV5-6; J gene: TRBJ1-5; CDR3 protein: ASSLTGHHSNQPQH
clone size: NA; D gene: TRBD2; V gene: TRBV19; J gene: TRBJ2-1; CDR3 protein: ASTLSGGNKQF
clone size: NA; D gene: NA; V gene: TRBV4-1; J gene: TRBJ2-2; CDR3 protein: ASSPVTATGELF
clone size: few; D gene: TRBD1; V gene: TRBV19; J gene: TRBJ1-2; CDR3 protein: ASSIRGGYYGYT
clone size: NA; D gene: TRBD2; V gene: TRBV7-2; J gene: TRBJ2-2; CDR3 protein: ASSYFSGGAGELF
clone size: once; D gene: NA; V gene: TRBV12-3/TRBV12-4; J gene: TRBJ2-1; CDR3 protein: ASSLSGNEQF
clone size: NA; D gene: TRBD1; V gene: TRBV7-9; J gene: TRBJ1-1; CDR3 protein: ASSPTTGDTEAF
clone size: few; D gene: NA; V gene: TRBV6-2/TRBV6-3; J gene: TRBJ2-1; CDR3 protein: ASSFEGGDNEQF
clone size: NA; D gene: NA; V gene: TRBV30; J gene: TRBJ2-1; CDR3 protein: AWSVRGGYNEQF
clone size: NA; D gene: TRBD1; V gene: TRBV2; J gene: TRBJ1-1; CDR3 protein: ASRGQMNTEAF
clone size: NA; D gene: TRBD1; V gene: TRBV6-2/TRBV6-3; J gene: TRBJ1-1; CDR3 protein: ASSPDAGTAIKPTMNTEAF